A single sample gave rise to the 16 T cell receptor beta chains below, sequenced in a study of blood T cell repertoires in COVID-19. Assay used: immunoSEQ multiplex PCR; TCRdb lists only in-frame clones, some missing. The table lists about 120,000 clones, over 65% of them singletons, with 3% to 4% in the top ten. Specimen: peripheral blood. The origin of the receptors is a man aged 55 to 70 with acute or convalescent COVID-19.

The DNA for the CDR3 is TGCGCCAGCAGCCAAGCCAGACCGGGACTAGGCTCCTACGAGCAGTACTTC. It codes for CASSQARPGLGSYEQYF. The rearrangement uses TRBV4-3 and TRBJ2-7, with 8 bases matching TRBD2. The CDR3 is 17 residues long. Germline CDR1 and CDR2: LGHNA and YSLEER. J lost 0 bases, V lost 1 base, and 8 bases had no gene match.

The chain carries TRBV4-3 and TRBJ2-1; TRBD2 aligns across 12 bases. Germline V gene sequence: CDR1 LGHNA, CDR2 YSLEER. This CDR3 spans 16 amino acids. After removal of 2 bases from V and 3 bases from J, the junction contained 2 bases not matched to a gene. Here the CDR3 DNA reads TGCGCCAGCAGCCAACTAGCGGGAGGGAACTACAATGAGCAGTTCTTC. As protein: CASSQLAGGNYNEQFF.

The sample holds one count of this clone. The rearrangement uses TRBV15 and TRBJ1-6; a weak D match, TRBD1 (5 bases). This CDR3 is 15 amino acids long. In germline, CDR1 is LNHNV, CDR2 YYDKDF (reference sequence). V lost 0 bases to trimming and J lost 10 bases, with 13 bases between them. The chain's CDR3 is CATSRDQGIGSPLHF. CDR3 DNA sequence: TGTGCCACCAGCAGAGATCAGGGTATAGGATCACCCCTCCACTTT.

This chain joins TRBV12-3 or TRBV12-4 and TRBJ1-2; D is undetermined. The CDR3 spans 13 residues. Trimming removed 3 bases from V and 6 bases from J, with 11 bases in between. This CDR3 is CASSLRGYDGYTF. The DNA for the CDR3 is TGTGCCAGCAGTTTGCGCGGATACGATGGCTACACCTTC.

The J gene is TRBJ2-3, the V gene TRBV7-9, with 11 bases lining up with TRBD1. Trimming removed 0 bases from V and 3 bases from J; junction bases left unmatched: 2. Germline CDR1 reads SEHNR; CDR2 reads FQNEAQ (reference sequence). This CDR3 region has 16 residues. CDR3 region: CASSLARDRGTDTQYF. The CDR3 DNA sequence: TGTGCCAGCAGCTTAGCCCGGGACAGGGGGACAGATACGCAGTATTTT.

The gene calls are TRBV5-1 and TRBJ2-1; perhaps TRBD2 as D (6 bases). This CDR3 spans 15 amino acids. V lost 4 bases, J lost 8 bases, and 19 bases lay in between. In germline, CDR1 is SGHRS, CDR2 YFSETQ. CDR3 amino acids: CASSERDWQRDEQFF. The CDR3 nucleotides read TGCGCCAGCAGCGAACGGGACTGGCAACGGGATGAGCAGTTCTTC.

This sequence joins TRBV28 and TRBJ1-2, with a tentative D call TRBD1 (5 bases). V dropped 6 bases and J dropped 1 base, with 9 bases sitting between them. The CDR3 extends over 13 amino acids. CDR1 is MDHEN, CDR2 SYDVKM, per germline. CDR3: CASSQTVNYGYTF. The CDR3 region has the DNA TGTGCCAGCAGCCAGACAGTTAACTATGGCTACACCTTC.

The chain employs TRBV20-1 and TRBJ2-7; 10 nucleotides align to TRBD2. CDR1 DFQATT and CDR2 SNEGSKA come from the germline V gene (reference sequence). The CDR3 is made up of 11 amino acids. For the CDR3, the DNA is TGCGGGGGGACTAGCGAAGTAGTGCAGTACTTC. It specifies CGGTSEVVQYF.

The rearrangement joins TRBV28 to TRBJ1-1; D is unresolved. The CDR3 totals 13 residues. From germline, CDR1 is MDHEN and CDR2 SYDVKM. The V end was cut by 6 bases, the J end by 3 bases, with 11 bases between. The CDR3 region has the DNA TGTGCCAGCAGAGTGGGGAGGCACACTGAAGCTTTCTTT. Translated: CASRVGRHTEAFF.

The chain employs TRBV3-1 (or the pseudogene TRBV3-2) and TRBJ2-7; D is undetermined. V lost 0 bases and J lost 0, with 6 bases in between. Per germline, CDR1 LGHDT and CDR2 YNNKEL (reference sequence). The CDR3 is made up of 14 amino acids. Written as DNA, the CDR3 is TGTGCCAGCAGCCAAGATGACATCTCCTACGAGCAGTACTTC. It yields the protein CASSQDDISYEQYF.

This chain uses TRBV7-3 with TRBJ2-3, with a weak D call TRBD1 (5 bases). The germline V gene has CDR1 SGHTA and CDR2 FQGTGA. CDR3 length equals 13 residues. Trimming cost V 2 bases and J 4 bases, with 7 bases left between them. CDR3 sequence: CASSLFRADTQYF. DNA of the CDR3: TGTGCCAGCAGCTTATTCAGGGCAGATACGCAGTATTTT.

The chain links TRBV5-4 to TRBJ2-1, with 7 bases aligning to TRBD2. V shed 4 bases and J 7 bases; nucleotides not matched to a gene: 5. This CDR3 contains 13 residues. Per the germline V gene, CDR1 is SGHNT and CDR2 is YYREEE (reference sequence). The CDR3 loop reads CASSPPGGNEQFF. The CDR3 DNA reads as TGTGCCAGCAGCCCCCCCGGGGGGAATGAGCAGTTCTTC.

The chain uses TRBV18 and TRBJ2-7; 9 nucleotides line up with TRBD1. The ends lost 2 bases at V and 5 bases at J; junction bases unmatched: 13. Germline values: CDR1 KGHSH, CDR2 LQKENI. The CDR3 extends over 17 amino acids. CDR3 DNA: TGTGCCAGCTCACCATCGATTCCGGGACAGGGAGCCGACGAGCAGTACTTC. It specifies CASSPSIPGQGADEQYF.

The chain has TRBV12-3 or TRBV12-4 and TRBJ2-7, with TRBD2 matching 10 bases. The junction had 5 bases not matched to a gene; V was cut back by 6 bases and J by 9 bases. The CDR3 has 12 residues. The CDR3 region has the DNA TGTGCCAGCAGACTAGCGGGAATGGGGCAGTACTTC. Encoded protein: CASRLAGMGQYF.

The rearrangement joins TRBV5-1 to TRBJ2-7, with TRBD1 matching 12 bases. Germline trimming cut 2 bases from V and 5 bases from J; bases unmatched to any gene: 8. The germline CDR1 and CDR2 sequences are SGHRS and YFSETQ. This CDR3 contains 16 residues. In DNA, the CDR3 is TGCGCCAGCAGCTTAAGTATTGGGACAGGGGGCAACGAGCAGTACTTC. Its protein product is CASSLSIGTGGNEQYF.

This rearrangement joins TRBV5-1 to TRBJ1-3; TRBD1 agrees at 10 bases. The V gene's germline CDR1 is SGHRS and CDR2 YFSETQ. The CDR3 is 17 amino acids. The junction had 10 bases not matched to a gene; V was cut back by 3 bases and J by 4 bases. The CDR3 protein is CASSSLTGGDPGNTIYF. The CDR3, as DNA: TGCGCCAGCAGCTCCCTGACAGGGGGCGACCCCGGAAACACCATATATTTT.